The 30 T cell receptor beta chains below all came from one sample that was sequenced in a study of blood T cells in healthy people across ages. A second PCR of 7 to 11 cycles used a sample-barcoded 5' primer and a J-beta primer mix. Each CDR3 protein gets one entry after TCRdb re-called the 5' RACE reads with MiXCR. This repertoire shows approximately 1.5 million distinct CDR3 sequences, approximately 42% found once; its top ten account for roughly 3.7%. Material: blood. These receptors originate from a woman aged 18-29 years in good health.

The rearrangement joins TRBV2 to TRBJ1-2; a weak D match, TRBD1 (5 bases). Deletions cut 3 bases from V and 2 bases from J, with 13 bases between. The CDR3 totals 15 residues. The germline CDR1 and CDR2 sequences are SNHLY and FYNNEI. The CDR3 DNA follows: TGTGCCAGCAGTGACGGCCAGGGAGGCAACTATGGCTACACCTTC. It encodes CASSDGQGGNYGYTF.

This chain links TRBV20-1 with TRBJ2-7; D gene uncertain. Trimming removed 4 bases from V and 3 bases from J, with 16 bases in between. This CDR3 spans 14 amino acids. CDR1 and CDR2 from the germline V gene are DFQATT and SNEGSKA (reference sequence). CDR3 sequence reads: CSAITARGIYEQYF. The CDR3 region has the DNA TGCAGTGCTATTACAGCGAGAGGTATCTACGAGCAGTACTTC.

CDR3 DNA: TGTGCCAGCAGAAATTATCCGGGACAGGGGACCTACGAGCAGTACTTC. Translating it yields CASRNYPGQGTYEQYF. The rearrangement uses TRBV6-2 or TRBV6-3 and TRBJ2-7; TRBD1 agrees at 10 bases. The CDR3 runs to 16 residues. Germline V CDR1 and CDR2: MNHEY, SVGEGT. Trimming removed 6 bases from V and 2 bases from J; junction bases left unmatched: 10.

The sample holds a few counts of this clonotype. The chain couples TRBV6-2 or TRBV6-3 to TRBJ1-2; D is unclear. Germline values: CDR1 MNHEY, CDR2 SVGEGT. This CDR3 has 14 residues. V was cut by 2 bases and J by 8 bases, with 15 bases left in between. The CDR3 DNA reads as TGTGCCAGCAGTTACACGTCCGCGGGAAGCGGCTACACCTTC. It specifies CASSYTSAGSGYTF.

This chain connects TRBV29-1 to TRBJ2-7; D is possibly TRBD1 (6 bases). This CDR3 comprises 12 residues. V shed 6 bases and J shed 7 bases, with 16 bases lying between them. Germline values: CDR1 SQVTM, CDR2 ANQGSEA. The CDR3 nucleotides are TGCAGCGTCGCCAAGGGGGTCAATGAGCAGTACTTC. Its translation: CSVAKGVNEQYF.

This clonotype has just a few counts. J is TRBJ2-7 and V is TRBV29-1, with 7 positions matching TRBD1. Germline loops: CDR1 SQVTM, CDR2 ANQGSEA. V gave up 6 bases and J gave up 0 bases; unmatched junction bases: 5. The CDR3 is 13 amino acids. DNA of the CDR3: TGCAGCGTCCTGACAGGGAACTCCTACGAGCAGTACTTC. Translating gives CSVLTGNSYEQYF.

This clonotype was recorded only once. The junction differs from germline at one of its ends, possibly a read error. The CDR3 coding sequence is TGTTCCATCAGTGAACACGTCCAGGGGAACACCGGGGAGCTGTTTTTT. It yields the protein CSISEHVQGNTGELFF. The chain joins TRBV10-3 to TRBJ2-2, with D possibly being TRBD1 (5 bases). In germline, CDR1 is ENHRY, CDR2 SYGVKD. The CDR3 totals 16 residues.

The V gene is TRBV4-1, the J gene TRBJ1-2; D might be TRBD1 (5 bases). Germline V gene lookup returns CDR1 MGHRA and CDR2 YSYEKL. Trimming took 1 base from V and 7 from J, leaving 25 bases between them. The CDR3 runs to 18 residues. The CDR3 coding sequence is TGCGCCAGCAGCCAAGGCCCAAGGAACCAGGGTAGGAACAGTGGCTACACCTTC. The encoded protein is CASSQGPRNQGRNSGYTF.

This clonotype was found many times. V gene TRBV6-2 or TRBV6-3 combines with J gene TRBJ2-3; possibly TRBD1 for D (6 bases). The V end was cut by 8 bases, the J end by 0 bases, with 9 bases between. Germline V CDR1 and CDR2: MNHEY, SVGEGT. The CDR3 consists of 13 residues. The CDR3: CASGQSSTDTQYF. In nucleotides, the CDR3 is TGTGCCAGCGGACAGTCTAGCACAGATACGCAGTATTTT.

Concerning this clonotype: One end of the junction does not line up with germline, which may come from a read error. V and J are TRBV27 and TRBJ1-6, with D tentatively TRBD1 (6 bases). This CDR3 spans 14 amino acids. Germline V lookup: CDR1 MNHEY, CDR2 SMNVEV (reference sequence). This CDR3 reads CASSLRGKESPPHF. CDR3 sequence (DNA): TGTGCCAGCAGTTTGAGGGGGAAGGAGTCACCCCCCCACTTT.

Only a few counts were recorded for this clonotype. The chain has TRBV7-2 and TRBJ2-7; no clear D gene. The V gene's germline CDR1 is SGHTA and CDR2 FQGNSA. The CDR3 spans 14 residues. V lost 2 bases and J lost 4, with 12 bases in between. The CDR3 DNA reads as TGTGCCAGCAGCTTATCCCCCAAGGTTTACGAGCAGTACTTC. As protein: CASSLSPKVYEQYF.

This clonotype appeared a few times. The chain recombines TRBV7-3 with TRBJ2-3; TRBD2 matches 8 bases. V was clipped by 1 base and J by 7 bases; unmatched bases: 7. This CDR3 is 15 amino acids long. Germline V lookup: CDR1 SGHTA, CDR2 FQGTGA. The CDR3 sequence: CASSLNSGTGYTQYF. CDR3 in DNA: TGTGCCAGCAGCTTAAATAGCGGGACCGGTTATACGCAGTATTTT. Variable domain in full (rest from reference TRBV7-3 and TRBJ2-3): GAGVSQTPSNKVTEKGKYVELRCDPISGHTALYWYRQSLGQGPEFLIYFQGTGAADDSGLPNDRFFAVRPEGSVSTLKIQRTERGDSAVYLCASSLNSGTGYTQYFGPGTRLTVL.

The chain carries TRBV29-1 and TRBJ1-1; 8 positions match TRBD1. This CDR3 comprises 14 residues. Per the germline V gene, CDR1 is SQVTM and CDR2 is ANQGSEA. V trimming: 6 bases; J trimming: 5 bases; junction bases outside the gene matches: 11. The CDR3 nucleotides read TGCAGCGTCGGTGCACGGACAGGGTCTACTGAAGCTTTCTTT. It codes for CSVGARTGSTEAFF.

V gene TRBV6-6 combines with J gene TRBJ2-1, with 13 bases fitting TRBD2. Trimming at V came to 8 bases and at J to 9 bases, leaving 7 bases not matched to a gene. The germline CDR1 and CDR2 sequences are MNHNY and SVGAGI (reference sequence). The CDR3 is made up of 14 amino acids. CDR3 sequence: CASSGLAGVLEQFF. DNA for the CDR3: TGTGCCAGCTCCGGACTAGCGGGAGTGCTTGAGCAGTTCTTC.

The chain uses TRBV12-3 or TRBV12-4 and TRBJ2-7, with 10 bases matching TRBD1. J gave up 3 bases and V 8 bases, and 10 bases lay outside the gene matches. This CDR3 comprises 15 residues. As DNA, the CDR3 is TGTGCCAGCTCTCCGGCTCGGGACAGGGGCTACGAGCAGTACTTC. As protein: CASSPARDRGYEQYF.

The sample holds a few counts of this clonotype. This chain connects TRBV14 to TRBJ1-2; D might be TRBD1 (6 bases). V lost 4 bases, J lost 4 bases, and 16 bases lay in between. There are 15 residues in the CDR3. In germline, CDR1 is SGHDN, CDR2 FVKESK. As DNA, the CDR3 is TGTGCCAGCAGCCCCTGGACAGCCGGGGCCTATGGCTACACCTTC. Translated: CASSPWTAGAYGYTF.

This clonotype has more than one count but fewer than ten. This chain connects TRBV7-9 to TRBJ1-5; TRBD1 matches at 7 bases. Germline assignment: CDR1 SEHNR and CDR2 FQNEAQ (reference sequence). The CDR3 length is 20 residues. Germline trimming cut 6 bases from V and 0 bases from J; bases unmatched to any gene: 20. CDR3 in amino acids: CASRVHLPWDSWISNQPQHF. The CDR3 nucleotides read TGTGCCAGCAGGGTTCATTTACCCTGGGACAGTTGGATTAGCAATCAGCCCCAGCATTTT.

In its sample, this clonotype was seen many times. This rearrangement joins TRBV20-1 to TRBJ2-5; 10 nucleotides match TRBD1. The CDR3 extends over 14 amino acids. The V gene's germline CDR1 is DFQATT and CDR2 SNEGSKA (reference sequence). V dropped 2 bases and J dropped 5; count of bases not matched to a gene: 5. The CDR3 spells CSARRGTGVETQYF. The CDR3 bases are TGCAGTGCTAGAAGGGGGACAGGGGTCGAGACCCAGTACTTC.

The gene calls are TRBV5-1 and TRBJ2-3, with 7 bases matching TRBD2. The V and J ends lost 5 bases and 2 bases, in that order; junction bases with no gene match: 2. The germline V gene encodes CDR1 SGHRS and CDR2 YFSETQ. The CDR3 loop spans 13 amino acids. This CDR3 is CASSQRDTDTQYF. DNA for the CDR3: TGCGCCAGCAGTCAGCGGGACACAGATACGCAGTATTTT.

This chain joins TRBV18 and TRBJ2-5; D is possibly TRBD2 (5 bases). The V end was cut by 3 bases, the J end by 3 bases, with 8 bases between. Germline V gene lookup returns CDR1 KGHSH and CDR2 LQKENI. CDR3 size: 13 residues. The CDR3 here is CASSPAGKETQYF. The DNA of the CDR3 is TGTGCCAGCTCACCGGCCGGGAAAGAGACCCAGTACTTC.

The genes are TRBV7-2 and TRBJ2-5, with 7 bases matching TRBD1. Trimming took 4 bases from V and 4 from J; bases not matched to a gene: 9. Looked up from germline, CDR1 is SGHTA and CDR2 is FQGNSA. The CDR3 spans 15 residues. For the CDR3, the DNA is TGTGCCAGCAGCTCAGGGACAGTTTTGATAGAGACCCAGTACTTC. Encoded protein: CASSSGTVLIETQYF. Filled out from reference TRBV7-2 and TRBJ2-5, the complete variable domain reads GAGVSQSPSNKVTEKGKDVELRCDPISGHTALYWYRQSLGQGLEFLIYFQGNSAPDKSGLPSDRFSAERTGGSVSTLTIQRTQQEDSAVYLCASSSGTVLIETQYFGPGTRLLVL.

A note on this clonotype: Since a much larger clone is just one base distant, this may be a read error. The gene calls are TRBV29-1 and TRBJ2-1; TRBD1 matches 7 bases. CDR3 size: 14 residues. Trimming at V came to 5 bases and at J to 5 bases, leaving 9 bases not matched to a gene. From germline, CDR1 is SQVTM and CDR2 ANQGSEA. The chain's CDR3 is CSVRGQPPHNEQFF. The CDR3, as DNA: TGCAGCGTTAGGGGACAGCCCCCCCACAATGAGCAGTTCTTC.

V is TRBV20-1 and J is TRBJ1-5; D gene uncertain. Trimming shortened V by 1 base and J by 0 bases, and 10 bases separated the two germline ends. CDR1 is DFQATT and CDR2 is SNEGSKA in the germline V gene (reference sequence). This CDR3 region has 15 residues. DNA for the CDR3: TGCAGTGCTAGAGGCAGGAGCTTTAGCAATCAGCCCCAGCATTTT. This gives the protein CSARGRSFSNQPQHF.

This clonotype was counted between two and nine times. J is TRBJ1-2 and V is TRBV6-5; D is uncertain. This CDR3 region has 15 residues. Germline lookup yields CDR1 MNHEY and CDR2 SVGAGI. Trimming shortened V by 6 bases and J by 3 bases, and 17 bases separated the two germline ends. In DNA form, the CDR3 reads TGTGCCAGCAGGAGGACTGGCCAAAAGGACTATGGCTACACCTTC. As protein: CASRRTGQKDYGYTF.

The sample holds a few counts of this clonotype. The chain recombines TRBV5-1 with TRBJ1-1, with D unclear. The CDR3 has 15 residues. The V gene lost 4 bases and the J gene lost 1 base, with 14 bases spanning the gap. Germline V gives CDR1 SGHRS, CDR2 YFSETQ. In nucleotides, the CDR3 is TGCGCCAGCAGCCCAACCCCCGGAACGAACACTGAAGCTTTCTTT. Protein: CASSPTPGTNTEAFF.

This clonotype was recorded a few times. The chain links TRBV6-5 to TRBJ1-1, with D hard to call. This CDR3 is 15 amino acids long. Germline assignment: CDR1 MNHEY and CDR2 SVGAGI. V was trimmed by 0 bases and J by 3 bases, leaving 11 bases between them. DNA for the CDR3: TGTGCCAGCAGTTACTCGATTATTGGGGACACTGAAGCTTTCTTT. Translation gives CASSYSIIGDTEAFF.

The rearrangement joins TRBV20-1 to TRBJ2-7; 7 positions match TRBD1. The CDR3 loop spans 12 amino acids. V lost 7 bases to trimming and J lost 0 bases; unmatched junction nucleotides: 3. The germline gives CDR1 DFQATT, CDR2 SNEGSKA (reference sequence). CDR3 loop: CSGAGGSYEQYF. CDR3 DNA sequence: TGCAGTGGGGCAGGGGGCTCCTACGAGCAGTACTTC.

This clonotype came up a few times. The chain recombines TRBV12-3 or TRBV12-4 with TRBJ1-6; TRBD1 might be the D (5 bases). The CDR3 extends over 13 amino acids. V lost 7 bases and J lost 7, with 11 bases in between. CDR3 sequence: CASTRKGNSPLHF. The CDR3 DNA reads as TGTGCCAGCACCCGTAAGGGGAATTCACCCCTCCACTTT.

The V and J genes are TRBV12-3 or TRBV12-4 and TRBJ2-1; 11 bases align to TRBD2. Losses at the gene ends were 10 bases for V and 4 bases for J; bases not matched to a gene: 6. The CDR3 is made up of 14 amino acids. Here the CDR3 reads CATGLAGRYNEQFF. CDR3 nucleotide sequence: TGTGCCACCGGACTAGCGGGCCGATACAATGAGCAGTTCTTC.

Concerning this clonotype itself: The junction does not match germline at one end; this may be a read error. This sequence joins TRBV27 and TRBJ1-6; 9 positions agree with TRBD1. In germline, CDR1 is MNHEY, CDR2 SMNVEV (reference sequence). This CDR3 is built from 13 residues. CDR3 sequence reads: CASTGTGNSPPHF. The CDR3 region has the DNA TGTGCCAGCACCGGGACAGGGAACTCACCCCCCCACTTT.